Presented here are 12 T cell receptor beta chains from one specimen sequenced in a study of blood T cell repertoires in COVID-19. Assay used: immunoSEQ multiplex PCR; TCRdb lists only in-frame clones, some missing. Counted here are a few hundred thousand clones, about four fifths occurring once; the ten biggest clones make up about 1.9%. Sequencing was done on a sample of peripheral blood. The receptor set was obtained from a man aged 30 to 45 who had recovered from COVID-19.

The chain has TRBV11-2 and TRBJ2-1; TRBD2 aligns across 10 bases. The V gene end was trimmed by 5 bases and the J gene end by 5 bases; junction bases not matched to a gene: 9. This CDR3 spans 16 amino acids. Germline V lookup: CDR1 SGHAT, CDR2 FQNNGV. The CDR3 loop is CASSPLAGGLHNEQFF. The DNA for the CDR3 is TGTGCCAGCAGCCCTTTAGCGGGGGGCCTCCACAATGAGCAGTTCTTC.

V gene TRBV11-3 combines with J gene TRBJ2-1; 11 bases match TRBD2. This CDR3 has 14 amino acids. Germline trimming cut 5 bases from V and 10 bases from J; bases unmatched to any gene: 7. In germline, CDR1 is SGHNT, CDR2 YENEEA. CDR3 residues: CASSLSGGAEEQFF. For the CDR3, the DNA is TGTGCCAGCAGCCTTAGCGGGGGGGCCGAAGAGCAGTTCTTC.

The chain links TRBV29-1 to TRBJ1-2; 7 bases are shared with TRBD1. Germline V lookup: CDR1 SQVTM, CDR2 ANQGSEA. The CDR3 length is 17 residues. Trimming took 2 bases from V and 1 from J; bases not matched to a gene: 13. The CDR3 bases are TGCAGCGTTGAAATTTGGCAGGGGGGCTCTTATAACTATGGCTACACCTTC. It codes for CSVEIWQGGSYNYGYTF. The full variable domain, completed using reference TRBV29-1 and TRBJ1-2, is SAVISQKPSRDICQRGTSLTIQCQVDSQVTMMFWYRQQPGQSLTLIATANQGSEATYESGFVIDKFPISRPNLTFSTLTVSNMSPEDSSIYLCSVEIWQGGSYNYGYTFGSGTRLTVV.

V gene TRBV9 combines with J gene TRBJ2-5, with 8 bases fitting TRBD2. The germline gives CDR1 SGDLS, CDR2 YYNGEE. Germline trimming cut 4 bases from V and 2 bases from J; bases unmatched to any gene: 10. CDR3 length equals 16 residues. CDR3 DNA: TGTGCCAGCAGCCCGAGGGGGGCGGGGGGACAAGAGACCCAGTACTTC. Its translation is CASSPRGAGGQETQYF.

The J gene is TRBJ2-6, the V gene TRBV28; 9 nucleotides line up with TRBD1. With V trimmed by 6 bases and J by 2 bases, 5 bases remained unmatched. The V gene's germline CDR1 is MDHEN and CDR2 SYDVKM. The CDR3 totals 16 residues. DNA of the CDR3: TGTGCCAGCAGCGGACAGGGGCACCCTGGGGCCAACGTCCTGACTTTC. Its translation is CASSGQGHPGANVLTF.

The chain carries TRBV18 and TRBJ2-2; D may be TRBD1 (5 bases). Trimming took 2 bases from V and 4 from J, leaving 14 bases between them. This CDR3 is built from 16 residues. In germline, CDR1 is KGHSH, CDR2 LQKENI. CDR3 sequence: CASSPNSLGPTGELFF. The CDR3 region has the DNA TGTGCCAGCTCACCAAACAGCCTGGGGCCCACCGGGGAGCTGTTTTTT.

CDR3 protein: CASSLQGNNEKLFF. The CDR3 DNA is TGTGCCAGCAGCTTACAGGGGAATAATGAAAAACTGTTTTTT. The V and J genes are TRBV5-6 and TRBJ1-4, with 7 bases aligning to TRBD1. Germline V CDR1 and CDR2: SGHDT, YYEEEE. J gave up 4 bases and V 2 bases, and 2 bases lay outside the gene matches. The CDR3 consists of 14 residues.

This clone was detected only a few times. CDR3 DNA sequence: TGTGCCAGCAGTGAAGCGGGGGGACACAGGGGTGGCAATCAGCCCCAGCATTTT. It is translated as CASSEAGGHRGGNQPQHF. The V and J genes are TRBV2 and TRBJ1-5; 7 bases fit TRBD1. Germline V gene sequence: CDR1 SNHLY, CDR2 FYNNEI. V lost 0 bases to trimming and J lost 2 bases; unmatched junction nucleotides: 10. This CDR3 region has 18 residues.

This chain uses TRBV11-2 with TRBJ2-3, with a tentative D call TRBD1 (5 bases). V dropped 2 bases and J dropped 1 base, with 13 bases sitting between them. This CDR3 has 16 amino acids. The germline V gene encodes CDR1 SGHAT and CDR2 FQNNGV. The CDR3, as DNA: TGTGCCAGCAGCTTATTAGGTCAGGGTGGCACAGATACGCAGTATTTT. Translation gives CASSLLGQGGTDTQYF.

The CDR3 protein is CASSLVLWEFDTIYF. CDR3 nucleotides: TGTGCCAGCAGCTTAGTTCTTTGGGAGTTTGACACCATATATTTT. V usage is TRBV11-2 and J usage is TRBJ1-3; D is undetermined. The CDR3 has 15 amino acids. The V and J ends lost 1 base and 8 bases respectively, with 15 bases between them. CDR1 and CDR2 (germline): SGHAT, FQNNGV.

The CDR3 nucleotides read TGTGCCAGGCCGACCGGGACAGGGTTTGGGGGCTACACCTTC. It yields the protein CARPTGTGFGGYTF. The J gene is TRBJ1-2, the V gene TRBV2; 9 bases align to TRBD1. After removal of 9 bases from V and 8 bases from J, the junction contained 13 bases not matched to a gene. The CDR3 consists of 14 residues. Germline V gene lookup returns CDR1 SNHLY and CDR2 FYNNEI. Supplemented by reference TRBV2 and TRBJ1-2, the full variable domain reads EPEVTQTPSHQVTQMGQEVILRCVPISNHLYFYWYRQILGQKVEFLVSFYNNEISEKSEIFDDQFSVERPDGSNFTLKIRSTKLEDSAMYFCARPTGTGFGGYTFGSGTRLTVV.

The chain employs TRBV4-1 and TRBJ2-5, with 14 bases matching TRBD2. The CDR3 runs 18 residues. V gave up 4 bases and J gave up 0 bases; unmatched junction bases: 7. CDR1 MGHRA and CDR2 YSYEKL come from the germline V gene. DNA of the CDR3: TGCGCCAGCAGCCCGAGGACTAGCGGGGGGCGGTACCAAGAGACCCAGTACTTC. Its translation: CASSPRTSGGRYQETQYF.